The 11 T cell receptor beta chains below all came from one sample that was sequenced in a study of T cell responses to AZD1222 COVID-19 vaccine (dated by TCRdb to about 2021). Receptors were amplified or captured by the immunoSEQ multiplex PCR assay. Imported from immuneACCESS, the table was reduced by TCRdb to in-frame sequences with V and J called. These copies leave out some clones; in studies compared against another copy, an unresolved V gene accounts for under half, and the cause of the remainder is not known. Across this sample there are roughly 180,000 clones, with 85% to 95% seen only once. The ten biggest clones cover approximately 1.9% of the sample. According to the study, the label for this sample's time point signals: about 28 days (+/-7) after the second vaccine dose. Sequences were derived from peripheral blood, sampled 28 days after the second AZD1222 dose. Receptors originate from an adult who received the AZD1222 COVID-19 vaccine.

This chain uses TRBV6-1 with TRBJ2-7; D unclear. This CDR3 has 15 residues. V was pared by 1 base and J by 1 base, with 11 bases between. Germline V gene data show CDR1 as MNHNS and CDR2 as SASEGT. CDR3 in DNA: TGTGCCAGCAGTGAAGGGAGACCCGTATCCTACGAGCAGTACTTC. This translates into CASSEGRPVSYEQYF.

This sequence joins TRBV5-5 and TRBJ2-7, with 12 bases that match TRBD1. Germline CDR1 SGHKS, CDR2 YYEKEE (reference sequence). The V and J ends lost 0 bases and 2 bases, in that order; junction bases with no gene match: 3. The CDR3 is 16 amino acids. DNA of the CDR3: TGTGCCAGCAGCTTGGCGGGACAGGGGGCGACCTACGAGCAGTACTTC. Protein: CASSLAGQGATYEQYF.

The V and J genes are TRBV7-3 and TRBJ1-1, with 9 bases fitting TRBD1. With 8 bases clipped from V and 4 bases from J, the junction kept 5 bases outside the gene matches. This CDR3 is 13 amino acids long. Germline-derived CDR1 and CDR2 are SGHTA and FQGTGA. CDR3 sequence: CASRDRDGTEAFF. The CDR3 bases are TGTGCCAGCCGGGACAGGGATGGCACTGAAGCTTTCTTT.

The chain carries TRBV5-1 and TRBJ2-1, with D perhaps TRBD1 (6 bases). There are 14 residues in the CDR3. Trimming stripped 0 bases from V and 6 bases from J, with 10 bases between. The germline gives CDR1 SGHRS, CDR2 YFSETQ. CDR3 bases: TGCGCCAGCAGCTTGGCCCCAGGGGCCAATGAGCAGTTCTTC. It is translated as CASSLAPGANEQFF.

The V gene is TRBV20-1, the J gene TRBJ2-5; a possible D gene is TRBD2 (5 bases). There are 11 residues in the CDR3. Germline values: CDR1 DFQATT, CDR2 SNEGSKA (reference sequence). With 0 bases removed from V and 11 bases from J, the gap between germline ends came to 10 bases. The CDR3, as DNA: TGCAGTGCTAGAGAGGGGAGTAGACAGTACTTC. This codes for CSAREGSRQYF.

This clone appeared a single time. The rearrangement uses TRBV18 and TRBJ2-1, with D tentatively TRBD1 (6 bases). This CDR3 contains 15 residues. Germline CDR1 and CDR2: KGHSH and LQKENI. The V gene lost 7 bases and the J gene lost 5 bases, with 18 bases spanning the gap. The CDR3 sequence: CASFPPGERNNEQFF. The DNA for the CDR3 is TGTGCCAGCTTTCCCCCAGGGGAGAGAAACAATGAGCAGTTCTTC.

The J gene is TRBJ1-1, the V gene TRBV11-2; 8 bases agree with TRBD1. There are 15 residues in the CDR3. With V trimmed by 6 bases and J by 6 bases, 12 bases remained unmatched. CDR1 and CDR2 (germline): SGHAT, FQNNGV. Here the CDR3 reads CASSTPRQGRPEAFF. CDR3 sequence (DNA): TGTGCCAGCAGTACCCCCCGACAGGGGAGACCTGAAGCTTTCTTT. The full variable domain, with the rest looked up from reference TRBV11-2 and TRBJ1-1, is EAGVAQSPRYKIIEKRQSVAFWCNPISGHATLYWYQQILGQGPKLLIQFQNNGVVDDSQLPKDRFSAERLKGVDSTLKIQPAKLEDSAVYLCASSTPRQGRPEAFFGQGTRLTVV.

The rearrangement links TRBV21-1 to TRBJ2-5; the table's TRBD1 call for D was not verified on the DNA. TRBV21-1 corresponds to a pseudogene. The CDR3 is made up of 13 amino acids. CDR3 region: CASSKGVVGAQYF. The CDR3 DNA follows: TGTGCCAGCAGCAAAGGGGTCGTGGGGGCACAGTACTTC.

The chain links TRBV7-6 to TRBJ2-7; 10 bases agree with TRBD2. This CDR3 has 16 amino acids. Trimming at V came to 0 bases and at J to 2 bases, leaving 4 bases not matched to a gene. The germline V gene encodes CDR1 SGHVS and CDR2 FNYEAQ. This CDR3 reads CASSLAPSGGAYEQYF. DNA of the CDR3: TGTGCCAGCAGCTTAGCCCCTAGCGGGGGAGCCTACGAGCAGTACTTC.

The genes are TRBV4-3 and TRBJ1-1; no clear D. The V end lost 0 bases, the J end lost 5 bases, and 7 bases lay between the germline ends. The CDR3 extends over 13 amino acids. CDR1 LGHNA and CDR2 YSLEER come from the germline V gene. This chain's CDR3 is CASSQDTETEAFF. In DNA form, the CDR3 reads TGCGCCAGCAGCCAAGATACGGAAACTGAAGCTTTCTTT.

The chain uses TRBV7-7 and TRBJ2-1; 8 bases are shared with TRBD2. The J segment lost 6 bases and the V segment lost 5 bases, leaving 3 bases of the junction unmatched. The CDR3 sequence is 13 residues long. CDR1 is SSHAT and CDR2 is FNYEAQ in the germline V gene (reference sequence). The CDR3 is CASSTGLANEQFF. The CDR3 nucleotides are TGTGCCAGCAGCACAGGACTAGCCAATGAGCAGTTCTTC.